This TCR beta chain appears in the sequencing data of a study of blood T cell repertoires in COVID-19. The germline CDR1 and CDR2 sequences are MNHEY and SVGAGI. V gave up 8 bases and J gave up 10 bases, with 17 bases separating them. The CDR3 contains 12 residues. Authors' analysis steps: Amplification from reference gene primers served as the basis for estimated nucleated cell counts. Profiled with immunoSEQ multiplex PCR; TCRdb holds only in-frame clones, not every one. The DNA gave D and trimming, while V, J and clone size come from that table. The sample has approximately 200,000 clones, about 88% seen once.

V is TRBV6-5 and J is TRBJ1-2, with D uncertain. The receptor comes from a man aged 65-85 years with acute or convalescent COVID-19. The sample taken for sequencing was peripheral blood. The CDR3 nucleotides are TGTGCCAGCCGGGGTACGGCTGGCGTCTACACCTTC. It codes for CASRGTAGVYTF.